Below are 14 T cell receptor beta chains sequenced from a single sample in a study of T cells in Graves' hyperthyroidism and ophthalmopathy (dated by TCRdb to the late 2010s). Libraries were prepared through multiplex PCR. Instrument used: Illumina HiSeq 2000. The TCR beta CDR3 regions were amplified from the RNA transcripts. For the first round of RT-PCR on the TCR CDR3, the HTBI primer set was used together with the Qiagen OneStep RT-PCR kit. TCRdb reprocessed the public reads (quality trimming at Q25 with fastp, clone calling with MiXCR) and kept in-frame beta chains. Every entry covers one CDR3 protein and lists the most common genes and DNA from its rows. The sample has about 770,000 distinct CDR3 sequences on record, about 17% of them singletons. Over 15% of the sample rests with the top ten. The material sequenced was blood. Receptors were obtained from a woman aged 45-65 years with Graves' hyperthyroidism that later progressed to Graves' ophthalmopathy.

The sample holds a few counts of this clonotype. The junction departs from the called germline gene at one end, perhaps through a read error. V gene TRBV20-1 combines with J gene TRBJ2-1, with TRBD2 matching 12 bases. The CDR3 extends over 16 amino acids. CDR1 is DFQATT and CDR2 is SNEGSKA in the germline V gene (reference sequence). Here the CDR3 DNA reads TGCAGTACTAGCGCGGCTAGCGGGGGGGTTTACAATGAGCAGTTCTTC. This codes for CSTSAASGGVYNEQFF.

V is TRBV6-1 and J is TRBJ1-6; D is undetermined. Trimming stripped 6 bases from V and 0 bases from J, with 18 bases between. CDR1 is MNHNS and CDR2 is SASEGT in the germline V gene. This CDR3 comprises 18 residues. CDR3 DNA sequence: TGTGCCAGCAGGCCTGAGTGGGGTACGAGCTCCTATAATTCACCCCTCCACTTT. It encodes CASRPEWGTSSYNSPLHF.

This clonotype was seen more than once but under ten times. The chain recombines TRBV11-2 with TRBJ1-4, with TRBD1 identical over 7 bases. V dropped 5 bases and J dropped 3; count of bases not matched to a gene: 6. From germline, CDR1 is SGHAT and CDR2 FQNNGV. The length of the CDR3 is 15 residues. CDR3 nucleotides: TGTGCCAGCAGCCAAACAGGGGTACCTAATGAAAAACTGTTTTTT. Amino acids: CASSQTGVPNEKLFF.

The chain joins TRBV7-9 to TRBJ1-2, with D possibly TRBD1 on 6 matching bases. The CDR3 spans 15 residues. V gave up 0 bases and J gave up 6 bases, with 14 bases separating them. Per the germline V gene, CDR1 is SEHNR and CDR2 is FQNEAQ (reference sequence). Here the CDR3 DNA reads TGTGCCAGCAGCTTAGCCGGACGACAGGTAGATGGCTACACCTTC. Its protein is CASSLAGRQVDGYTF. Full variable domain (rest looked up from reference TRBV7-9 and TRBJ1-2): DTGVSQNPRHKITKRGQNVTFRCDPISEHNRLYWYRQTLGQGPEFLTYFQNEAQLEKSRLLSDRFSAERPKGSFSTLEIQRTEQGDSAMYLCASSLAGRQVDGYTFGSGTRLTVV.

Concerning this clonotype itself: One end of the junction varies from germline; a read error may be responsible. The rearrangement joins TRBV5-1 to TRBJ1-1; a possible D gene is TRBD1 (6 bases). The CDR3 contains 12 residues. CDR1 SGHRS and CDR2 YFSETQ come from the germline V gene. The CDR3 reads CAGSLGGGEAFF. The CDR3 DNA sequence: TGCGCCGGCAGCTTGGGAGGGGGTGAAGCTTTCTTT.

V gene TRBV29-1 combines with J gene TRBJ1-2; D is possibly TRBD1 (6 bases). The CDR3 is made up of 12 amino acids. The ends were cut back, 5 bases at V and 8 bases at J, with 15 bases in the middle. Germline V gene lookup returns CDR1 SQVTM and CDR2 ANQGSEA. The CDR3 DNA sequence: TGCAGCGTTTATCAGGGGCGCGGAGGCTACACCTTC. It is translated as CSVYQGRGGYTF.

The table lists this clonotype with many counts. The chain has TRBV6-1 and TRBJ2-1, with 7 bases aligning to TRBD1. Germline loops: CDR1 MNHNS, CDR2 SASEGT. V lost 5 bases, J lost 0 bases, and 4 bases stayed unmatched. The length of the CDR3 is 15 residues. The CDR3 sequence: CASSSQGSSYNEQFF. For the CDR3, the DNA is TGTGCCAGCAGTTCACAGGGGAGCTCCTACAATGAGCAGTTCTTC.

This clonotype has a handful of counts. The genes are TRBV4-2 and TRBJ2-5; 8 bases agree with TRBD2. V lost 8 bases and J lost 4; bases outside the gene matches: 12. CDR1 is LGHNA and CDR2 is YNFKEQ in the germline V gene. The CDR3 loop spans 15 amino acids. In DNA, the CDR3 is TGTGCCAGCCGGCGGGGGGAGCACAGTGGAGAGACCCAGTACTTC. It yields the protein CASRRGEHSGETQYF.

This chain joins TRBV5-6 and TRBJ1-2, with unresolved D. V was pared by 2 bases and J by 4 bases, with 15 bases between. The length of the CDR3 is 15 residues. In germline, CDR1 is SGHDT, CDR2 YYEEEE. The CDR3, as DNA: TGTGCCAGCAGCTTCATTGGAGGACGGAGCTATGGCTACACCTTC. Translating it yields CASSFIGGRSYGYTF.

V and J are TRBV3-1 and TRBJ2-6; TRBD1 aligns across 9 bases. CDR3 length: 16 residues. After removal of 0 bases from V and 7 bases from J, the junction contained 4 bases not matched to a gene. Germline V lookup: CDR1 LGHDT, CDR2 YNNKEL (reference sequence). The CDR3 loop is CASSQDPQGAANVLTF. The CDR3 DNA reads TGTGCCAGCAGCCAAGACCCACAGGGGGCAGCCAACGTCCTGACTTTC.

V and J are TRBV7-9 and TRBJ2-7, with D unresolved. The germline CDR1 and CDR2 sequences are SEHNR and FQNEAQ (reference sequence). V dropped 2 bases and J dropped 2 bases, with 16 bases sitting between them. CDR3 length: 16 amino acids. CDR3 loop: CASSLSSPASTYEQYF. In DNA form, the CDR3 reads TGTGCCAGCAGCTTAAGCAGTCCGGCCAGCACCTACGAGCAGTACTTC.

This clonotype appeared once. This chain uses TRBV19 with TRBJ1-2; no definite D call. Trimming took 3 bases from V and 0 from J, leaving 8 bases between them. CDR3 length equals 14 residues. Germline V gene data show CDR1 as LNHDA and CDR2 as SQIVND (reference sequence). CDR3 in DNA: TGTGCCAGTAGTATTACGGCAGCTAACTATGGCTACACCTTC. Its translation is CASSITAANYGYTF.

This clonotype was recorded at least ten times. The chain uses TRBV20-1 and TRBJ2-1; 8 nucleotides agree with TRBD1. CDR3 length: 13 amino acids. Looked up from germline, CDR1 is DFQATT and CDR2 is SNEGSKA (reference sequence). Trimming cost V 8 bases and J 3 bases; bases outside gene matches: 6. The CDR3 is CSPQGEYYNEQFF. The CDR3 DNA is TGCAGTCCACAGGGGGAATACTACAATGAGCAGTTCTTC.

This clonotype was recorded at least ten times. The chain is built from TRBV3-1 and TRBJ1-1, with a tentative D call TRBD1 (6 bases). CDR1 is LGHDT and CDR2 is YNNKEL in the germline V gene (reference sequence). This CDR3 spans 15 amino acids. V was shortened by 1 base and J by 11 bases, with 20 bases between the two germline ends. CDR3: CASSQVGWGGRLAFF. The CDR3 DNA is TGTGCCAGCAGCCAAGTCGGTTGGGGGGGGCGCTTGGCTTTCTTT.